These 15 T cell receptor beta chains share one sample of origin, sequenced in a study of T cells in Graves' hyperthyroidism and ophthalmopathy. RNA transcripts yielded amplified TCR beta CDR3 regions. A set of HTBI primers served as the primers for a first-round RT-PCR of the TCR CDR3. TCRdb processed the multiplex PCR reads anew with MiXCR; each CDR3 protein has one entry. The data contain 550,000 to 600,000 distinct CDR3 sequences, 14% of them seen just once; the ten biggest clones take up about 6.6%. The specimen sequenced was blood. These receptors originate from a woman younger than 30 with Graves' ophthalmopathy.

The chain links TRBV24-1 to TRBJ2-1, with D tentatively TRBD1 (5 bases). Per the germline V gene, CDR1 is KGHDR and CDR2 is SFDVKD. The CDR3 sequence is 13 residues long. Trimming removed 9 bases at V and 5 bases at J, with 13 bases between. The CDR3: CATGRAIHNEQFF. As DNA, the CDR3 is TGTGCCACCGGCAGGGCAATTCACAATGAGCAGTTCTTC.

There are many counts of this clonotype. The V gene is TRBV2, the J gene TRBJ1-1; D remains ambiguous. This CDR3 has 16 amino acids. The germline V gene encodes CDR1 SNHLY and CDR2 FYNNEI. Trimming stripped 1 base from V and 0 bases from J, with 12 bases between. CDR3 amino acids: CASSEDWVSLNTEAFF. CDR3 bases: TGTGCCAGCAGTGAAGATTGGGTCAGTTTGAACACTGAAGCTTTCTTT.

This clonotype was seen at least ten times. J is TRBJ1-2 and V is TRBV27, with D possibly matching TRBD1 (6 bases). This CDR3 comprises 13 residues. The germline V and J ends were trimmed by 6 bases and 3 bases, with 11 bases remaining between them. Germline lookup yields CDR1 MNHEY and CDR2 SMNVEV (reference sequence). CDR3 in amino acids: CASRGGADYGYTF. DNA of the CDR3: TGTGCCAGCAGGGGGGGGGCTGACTATGGCTACACCTTC.

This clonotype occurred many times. CDR3 amino acids: CSAPDRASSYEQYF. The CDR3 DNA is TGCAGTGCACCCGACAGGGCTAGCTCCTACGAGCAGTACTTC. This chain links TRBV20-1 with TRBJ2-7; 7 bases are shared with TRBD1. Germline V CDR1 and CDR2: DFQATT, SNEGSKA (reference sequence). There are 14 residues in the CDR3. The ends lost 6 bases at V and 0 bases at J; junction bases unmatched: 8.

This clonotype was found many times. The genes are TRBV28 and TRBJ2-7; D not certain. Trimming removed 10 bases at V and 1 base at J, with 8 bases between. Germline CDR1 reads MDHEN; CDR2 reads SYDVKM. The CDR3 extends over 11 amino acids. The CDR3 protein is CANSISYEQYF. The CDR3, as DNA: TGTGCCAACTCCATATCCTACGAGCAGTACTTC.

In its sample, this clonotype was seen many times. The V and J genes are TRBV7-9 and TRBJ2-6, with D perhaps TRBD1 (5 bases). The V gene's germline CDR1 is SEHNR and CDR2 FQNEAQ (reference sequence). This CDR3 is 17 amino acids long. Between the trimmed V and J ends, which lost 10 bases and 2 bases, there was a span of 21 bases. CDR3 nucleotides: TGTGCCATCAAAGTGCAGGGAATTTCGGCTGGGGCCAACGTCCTGACTTTC. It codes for CAIKVQGISAGANVLTF.

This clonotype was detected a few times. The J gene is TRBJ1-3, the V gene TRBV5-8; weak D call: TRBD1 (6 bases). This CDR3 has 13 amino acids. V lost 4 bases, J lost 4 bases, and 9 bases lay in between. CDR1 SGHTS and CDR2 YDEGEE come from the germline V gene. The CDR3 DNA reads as TGTGCCAGCAGCCTAAGGGGGGGAAACACCATATATTTT. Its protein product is CASSLRGGNTIYF.

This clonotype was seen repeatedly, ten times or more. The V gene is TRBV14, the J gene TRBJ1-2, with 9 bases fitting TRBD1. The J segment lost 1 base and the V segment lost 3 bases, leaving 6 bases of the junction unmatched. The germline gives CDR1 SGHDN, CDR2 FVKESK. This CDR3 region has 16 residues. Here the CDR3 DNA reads TGTGCCAGCAGCCAGTACCGGACAGGGGATAACTATGGCTACACCTTC. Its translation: CASSQYRTGDNYGYTF.

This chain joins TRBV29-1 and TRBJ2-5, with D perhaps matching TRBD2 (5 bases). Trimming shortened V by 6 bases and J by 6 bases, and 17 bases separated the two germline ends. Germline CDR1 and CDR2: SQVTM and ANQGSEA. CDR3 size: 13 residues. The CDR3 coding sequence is TGCAGCGTCCGGGATTTAGGGATAAAGACCCAGTACTTC. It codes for CSVRDLGIKTQYF.

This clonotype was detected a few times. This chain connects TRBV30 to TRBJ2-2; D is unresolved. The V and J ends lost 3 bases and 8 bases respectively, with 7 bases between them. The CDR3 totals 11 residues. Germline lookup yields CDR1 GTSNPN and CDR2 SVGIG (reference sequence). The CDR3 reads CAWRGSGELFF. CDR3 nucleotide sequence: TGTGCCTGGAGGGGAAGTGGGGAGCTGTTTTTT.

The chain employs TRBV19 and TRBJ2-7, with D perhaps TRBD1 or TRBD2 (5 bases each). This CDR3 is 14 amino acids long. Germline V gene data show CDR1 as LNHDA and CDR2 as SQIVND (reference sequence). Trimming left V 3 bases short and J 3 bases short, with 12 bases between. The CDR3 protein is CASSIGTELYEQYF. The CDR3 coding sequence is TGTGCCAGTAGTATTGGGACGGAACTCTACGAGCAGTACTTC.

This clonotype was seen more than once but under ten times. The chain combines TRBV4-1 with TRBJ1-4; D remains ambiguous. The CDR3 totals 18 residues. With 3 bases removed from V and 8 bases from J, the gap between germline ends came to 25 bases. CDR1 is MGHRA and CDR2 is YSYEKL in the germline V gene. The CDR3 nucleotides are TGCGCCAGCAGCCAGAACGAGTTCCGCAGAGGAAGGAGGGAAAAACTGTTTTTT. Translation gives CASSQNEFRRGRREKLFF.

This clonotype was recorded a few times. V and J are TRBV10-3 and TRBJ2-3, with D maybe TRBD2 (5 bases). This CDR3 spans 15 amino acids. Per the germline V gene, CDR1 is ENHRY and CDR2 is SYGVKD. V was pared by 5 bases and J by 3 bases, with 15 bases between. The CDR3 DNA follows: TGTGCCATCAGTCAAGCCGGGATAGCTACAGATACGCAGTATTTT. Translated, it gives CAISQAGIATDTQYF.

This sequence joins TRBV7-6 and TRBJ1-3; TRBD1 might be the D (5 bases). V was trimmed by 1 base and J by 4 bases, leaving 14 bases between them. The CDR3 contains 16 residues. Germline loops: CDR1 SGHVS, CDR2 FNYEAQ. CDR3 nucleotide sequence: TGTGCCAGCAGCTTAGGACAGCCAGGAGCAGGAAACACCATATATTTT. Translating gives CASSLGQPGAGNTIYF.

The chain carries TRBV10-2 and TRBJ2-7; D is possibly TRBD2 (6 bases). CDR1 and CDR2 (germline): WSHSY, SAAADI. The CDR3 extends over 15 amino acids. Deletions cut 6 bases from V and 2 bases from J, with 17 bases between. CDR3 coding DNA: TGCGCCAGCAGAGCCCTAGCCGGGACTGCCTACGAGCAGTACTTC. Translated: CASRALAGTAYEQYF.